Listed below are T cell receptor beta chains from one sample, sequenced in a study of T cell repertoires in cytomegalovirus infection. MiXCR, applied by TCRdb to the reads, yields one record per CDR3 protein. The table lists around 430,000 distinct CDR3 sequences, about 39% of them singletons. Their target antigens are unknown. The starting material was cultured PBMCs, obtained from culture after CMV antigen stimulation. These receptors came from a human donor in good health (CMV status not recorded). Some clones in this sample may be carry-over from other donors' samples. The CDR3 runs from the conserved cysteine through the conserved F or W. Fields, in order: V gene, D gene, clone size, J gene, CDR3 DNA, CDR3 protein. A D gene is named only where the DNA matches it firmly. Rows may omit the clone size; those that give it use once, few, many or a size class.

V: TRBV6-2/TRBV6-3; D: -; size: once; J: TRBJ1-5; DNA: TGTGCCAGCGCCTTGGGGGCGGGTCAGCCCCAGCATTTT; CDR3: CASALGAGQPQHF
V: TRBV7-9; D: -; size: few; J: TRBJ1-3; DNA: TGTGCCAGCCGACCTTCCGGATACGACACCATATATTTT; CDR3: CASRPSGYDTIYF
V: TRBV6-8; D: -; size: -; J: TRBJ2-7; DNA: TGTGCCAGCAGTTACCCCCAGGGGCGAAACTCCTACGAGCAGTACTTC; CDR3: CASSYPQGRNSYEQYF
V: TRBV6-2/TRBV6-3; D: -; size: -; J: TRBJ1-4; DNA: TGTGCCAGCAGTTACGGACTCGTTGGAAAACTGTTTTTT; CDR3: CASSYGLVGKLFF
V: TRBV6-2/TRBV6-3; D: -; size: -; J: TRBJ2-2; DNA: TGTGCCAGCAGTTACGAGGCTTATAGTGAGATTGTCGGGGAGCTGTTTTTT; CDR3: CASSYEAYSEIVGELFF
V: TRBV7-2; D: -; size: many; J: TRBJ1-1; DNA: TGTGCCAGCAGCTTATGGAGTAACACTGAAGCTTTCTTT; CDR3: CASSLWSNTEAFF
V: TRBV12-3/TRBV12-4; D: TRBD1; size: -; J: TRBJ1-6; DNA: TGTGCCAGCAGTTTAGGTGGACAGGGGGTCGGTTCACCCCTCCACTTT; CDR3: CASSLGGQGVGSPLHF
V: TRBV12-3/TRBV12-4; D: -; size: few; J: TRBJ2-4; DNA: TGTGCCAGCAGTTTGTGGACCCTAGCCAAAAACATTCAGTACTTC; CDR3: CASSLWTLAKNIQYF
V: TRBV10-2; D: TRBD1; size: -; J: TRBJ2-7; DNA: TGCGCCAGCAGTCGGGGACAGCATTCCTACGAGCAGTACTTC; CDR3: CASSRGQHSYEQYF
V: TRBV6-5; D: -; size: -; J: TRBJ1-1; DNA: TGTGCCAGCCTTATAAGGGGAGGCACTGAAGCTTTCTTT; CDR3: CASLIRGGTEAFF
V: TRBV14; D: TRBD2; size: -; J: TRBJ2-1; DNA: TGTGCCAGCAGCACCAGCGGGGCGAGGACCTACAATGAGCAGTTCTTC; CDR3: CASSTSGARTYNEQFF
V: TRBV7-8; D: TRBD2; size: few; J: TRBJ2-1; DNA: TGTGCCAGCAGCCTATTCCGGGGGGATGAGCAGTTCTTC; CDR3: CASSLFRGDEQFF